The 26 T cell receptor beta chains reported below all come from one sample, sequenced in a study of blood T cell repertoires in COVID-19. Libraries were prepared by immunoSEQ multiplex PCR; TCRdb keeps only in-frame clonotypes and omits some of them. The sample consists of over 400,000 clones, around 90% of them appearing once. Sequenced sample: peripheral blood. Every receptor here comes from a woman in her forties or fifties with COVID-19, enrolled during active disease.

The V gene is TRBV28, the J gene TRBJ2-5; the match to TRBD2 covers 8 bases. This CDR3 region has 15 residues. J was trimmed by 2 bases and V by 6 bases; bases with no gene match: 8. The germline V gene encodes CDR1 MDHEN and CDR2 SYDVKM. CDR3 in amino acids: CASSSGGVPQETQYF. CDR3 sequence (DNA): TGTGCCAGCAGCTCGGGGGGGGTCCCACAAGAGACCCAGTACTTC.

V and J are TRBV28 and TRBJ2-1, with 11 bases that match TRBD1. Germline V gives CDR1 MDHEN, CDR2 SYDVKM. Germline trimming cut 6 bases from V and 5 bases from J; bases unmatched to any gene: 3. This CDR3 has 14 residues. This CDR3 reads CASRRDRGDNEQFF. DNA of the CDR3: TGTGCCAGCAGAAGGGACAGGGGGGACAATGAGCAGTTCTTC.

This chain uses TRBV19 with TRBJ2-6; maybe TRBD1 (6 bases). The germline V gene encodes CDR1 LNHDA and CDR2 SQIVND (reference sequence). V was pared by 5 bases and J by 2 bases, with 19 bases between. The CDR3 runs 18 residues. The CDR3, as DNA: TGTGCCAGTAGTCCAACGGACAGAGGTGTCACTGGGGCCAACGTCCTGACTTTC. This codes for CASSPTDRGVTGANVLTF.

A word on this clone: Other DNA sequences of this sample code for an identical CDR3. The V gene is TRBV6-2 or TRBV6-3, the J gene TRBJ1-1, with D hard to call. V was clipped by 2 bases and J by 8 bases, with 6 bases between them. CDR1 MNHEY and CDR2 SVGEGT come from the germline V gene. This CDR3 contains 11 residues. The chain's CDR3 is CASSYEAEAFF. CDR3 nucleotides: TGTGCCAGCAGTTACGAGGCCGAAGCTTTCTTT.

Written as DNA, the CDR3 is TGTGCCAGCACCGGGATGAACACTGAAGCTTTCTTT. This translates into CASTGMNTEAFF. The rearrangement uses TRBV7-2 and TRBJ1-1, with D hard to call. Trimming took off 7 bases at V and 0 bases at J, with 6 bases between the two ends. This CDR3 has 12 amino acids. Per the germline V gene, CDR1 is SGHTA and CDR2 is FQGNSA. Full variable domain (outside the CDR3, taken from reference TRBV7-2 and TRBJ1-1): GAGVSQSPSNKVTEKGKDVELRCDPISGHTALYWYRQSLGQGLEFLIYFQGNSAPDKSGLPSDRFSAERTGGSVSTLTIQRTQQEDSAVYLCASTGMNTEAFFGQGTRLTVV.

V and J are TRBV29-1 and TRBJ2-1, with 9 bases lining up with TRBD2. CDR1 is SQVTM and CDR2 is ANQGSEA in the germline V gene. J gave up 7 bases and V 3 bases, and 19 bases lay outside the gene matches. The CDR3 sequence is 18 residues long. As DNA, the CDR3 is TGCAGCGTTGAGTCCTCCCAGCGGGGGGCCCTTAGAGGGAATGAGCAGTTCTTC. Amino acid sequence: CSVESSQRGALRGNEQFF.

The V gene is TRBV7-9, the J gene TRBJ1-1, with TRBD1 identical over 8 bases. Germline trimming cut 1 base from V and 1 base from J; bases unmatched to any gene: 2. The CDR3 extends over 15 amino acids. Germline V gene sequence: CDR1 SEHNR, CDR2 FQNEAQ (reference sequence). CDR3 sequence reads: CASSLGGTGNTEAFF. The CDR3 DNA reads TGTGCCAGCAGCTTAGGGGGGACAGGGAACACTGAAGCTTTCTTT. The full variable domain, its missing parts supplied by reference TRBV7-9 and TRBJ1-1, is DTGVSQNPRHKITKRGQNVTFRCDPISEHNRLYWYRQTLGQGPEFLTYFQNEAQLEKSRLLSDRFSAERPKGSFSTLEIQRTEQGDSAMYLCASSLGGTGNTEAFFGQGTRLTVV.

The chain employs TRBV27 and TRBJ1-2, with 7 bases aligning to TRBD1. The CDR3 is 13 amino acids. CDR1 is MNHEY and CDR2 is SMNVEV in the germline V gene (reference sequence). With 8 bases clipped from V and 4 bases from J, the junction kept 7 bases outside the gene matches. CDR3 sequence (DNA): TGTGCCAGCCGGCCGACAGGGCGCTATGGCTACACCTTC. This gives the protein CASRPTGRYGYTF.

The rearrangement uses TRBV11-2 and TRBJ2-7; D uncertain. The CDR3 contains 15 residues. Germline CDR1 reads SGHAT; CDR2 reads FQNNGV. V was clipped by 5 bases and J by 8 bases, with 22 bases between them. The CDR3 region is CASSIREASTRQQYF. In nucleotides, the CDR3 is TGTGCCAGCAGCATTAGAGAGGCGTCGACGCGTCAGCAGTACTTC.

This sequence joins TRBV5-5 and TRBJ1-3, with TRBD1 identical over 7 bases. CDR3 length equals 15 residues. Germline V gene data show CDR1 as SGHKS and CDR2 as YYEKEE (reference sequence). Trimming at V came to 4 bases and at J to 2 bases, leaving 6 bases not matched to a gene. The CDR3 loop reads CASSTDRVPGNTIYF. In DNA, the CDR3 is TGTGCCAGCAGCACTGACAGGGTCCCTGGAAACACCATATATTTT.

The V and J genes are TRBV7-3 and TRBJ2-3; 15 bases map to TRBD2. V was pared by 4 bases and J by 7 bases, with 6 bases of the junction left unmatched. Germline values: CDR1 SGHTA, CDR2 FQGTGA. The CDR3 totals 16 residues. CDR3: CASSSGLAGGPNTQYF. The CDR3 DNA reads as TGTGCCAGCAGCTCAGGACTAGCGGGGGGGCCGAATACGCAGTATTTT.

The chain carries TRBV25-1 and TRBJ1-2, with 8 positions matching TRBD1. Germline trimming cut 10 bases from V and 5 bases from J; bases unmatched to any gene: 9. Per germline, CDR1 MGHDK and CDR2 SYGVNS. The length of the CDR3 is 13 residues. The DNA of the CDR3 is TGTGCCACCTACCAGGGGGCTGGGTATGGCTACACCTTC. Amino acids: CATYQGAGYGYTF.

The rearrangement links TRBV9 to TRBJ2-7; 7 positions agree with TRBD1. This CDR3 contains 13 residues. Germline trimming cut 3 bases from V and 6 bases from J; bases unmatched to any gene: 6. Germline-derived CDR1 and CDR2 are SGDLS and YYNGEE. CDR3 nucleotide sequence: TGTGCCAGCAGCGCTCAAGGGGGCCTCGAGCAGTACTTC. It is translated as CASSAQGGLEQYF. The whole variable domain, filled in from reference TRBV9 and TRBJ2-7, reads DSGVTQTPKHLITATGQRVTLRCSPRSGDLSVYWYQQSLDQGLQFLIQYYNGEERAKGNILERFSAQQFPDLHSELNLSSLELGDSALYFCASSAQGGLEQYFGPGTRLTVT.

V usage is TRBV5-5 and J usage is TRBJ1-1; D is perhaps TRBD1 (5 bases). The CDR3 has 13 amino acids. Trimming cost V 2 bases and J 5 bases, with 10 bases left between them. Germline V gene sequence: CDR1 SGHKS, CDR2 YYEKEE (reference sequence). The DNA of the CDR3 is TGTGCCAGCAGCTTTCAGGGCACGACTGAAGCTTTCTTT. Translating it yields CASSFQGTTEAFF.

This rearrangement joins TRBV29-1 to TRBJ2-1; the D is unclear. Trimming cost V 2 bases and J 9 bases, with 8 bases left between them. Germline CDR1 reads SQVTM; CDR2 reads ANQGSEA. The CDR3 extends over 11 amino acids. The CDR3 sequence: CSVELVGEQFF. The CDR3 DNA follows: TGCAGCGTTGAACTCGTCGGTGAGCAGTTCTTC.

The chain's CDR3 is CASSVGQGAFEQYF. In nucleotides, the CDR3 is TGTGCCAGCAGCGTCGGACAGGGGGCGTTCGAGCAGTACTTC. The chain uses TRBV7-9 and TRBJ2-7, with 11 bases identical to TRBD1. Per the germline V gene, CDR1 is SEHNR and CDR2 is FQNEAQ (reference sequence). Trimming removed 5 bases from V and 6 bases from J; junction bases left unmatched: 6. The CDR3 totals 14 residues.

CDR3 DNA: TGTGCCAGCACTTCTTTAAGGCAGCAGGGGGGCGAGCAGTACTTC. It translates to CASTSLRQQGGEQYF. V gene TRBV27 combines with J gene TRBJ2-7, with a weak D call TRBD1 (7 bases). Trimming cost V 7 bases and J 6 bases, with 22 bases left between them. Looked up from germline, CDR1 is MNHEY and CDR2 is SMNVEV (reference sequence). CDR3 size: 15 residues.

This CDR3 is CASSSRLGQETQYF. In nucleotides, the CDR3 is TGCGCCAGCAGCTCCAGACTAGGTCAAGAGACCCAGTACTTC. The V call is TRBV5-1, the J call TRBJ2-5; possibly TRBD2 for D (6 bases). Germline CDR1 reads SGHRS; CDR2 reads YFSETQ. The CDR3 runs to 14 residues. Deletions cut 3 bases from V and 2 bases from J, with 11 bases between. The full variable domain, rest sourced from reference TRBV5-1 and TRBJ2-5, is KAGVTQTPRYLIKTRGQQVTLSCSPISGHRSVSWYQQTPGQGLQFLFEYFSETQRNKGNFPGRFSGRQFSNSRSEMNVSTLELGDSALYLCASSSRLGQETQYFGPGTRLLVL.

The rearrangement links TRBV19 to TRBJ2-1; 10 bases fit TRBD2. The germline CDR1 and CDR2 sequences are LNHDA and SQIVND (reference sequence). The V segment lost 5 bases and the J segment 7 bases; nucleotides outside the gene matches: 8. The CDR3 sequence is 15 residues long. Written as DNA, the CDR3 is TGTGCCAGTAGTCGAGCGGGGGGGCCGGGGAATGAGCAGTTCTTC. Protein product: CASSRAGGPGNEQFF.

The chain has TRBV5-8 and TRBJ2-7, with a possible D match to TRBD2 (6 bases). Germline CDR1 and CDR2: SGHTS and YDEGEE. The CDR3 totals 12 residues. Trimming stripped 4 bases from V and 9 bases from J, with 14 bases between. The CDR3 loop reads CASSGEVGGQYF. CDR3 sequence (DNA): TGTGCCAGCAGCGGGGAGGTGGGGGGGCAGTACTTC.

CDR3 region: CASSLEGGVDEQYF. As DNA, the CDR3 is TGCGCCAGCAGCTTGGAGGGAGGGGTCGACGAGCAGTACTTC. J is TRBJ2-7 and V is TRBV5-1, with 7 bases that match TRBD2. Looked up from germline, CDR1 is SGHRS and CDR2 is YFSETQ. There are 14 residues in the CDR3. V was clipped by 0 bases and J by 5 bases; unmatched bases: 5.

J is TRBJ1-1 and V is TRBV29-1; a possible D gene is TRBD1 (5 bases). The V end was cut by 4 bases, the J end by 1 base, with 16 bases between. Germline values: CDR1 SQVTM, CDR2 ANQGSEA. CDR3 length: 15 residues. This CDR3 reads CSVGGGSSENTEAFF. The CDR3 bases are TGCAGCGTTGGGGGGGGGTCGTCCGAGAACACTGAAGCTTTCTTT.

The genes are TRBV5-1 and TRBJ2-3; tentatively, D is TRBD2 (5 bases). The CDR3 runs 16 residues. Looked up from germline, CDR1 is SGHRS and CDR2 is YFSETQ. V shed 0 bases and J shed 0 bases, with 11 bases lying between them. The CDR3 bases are TGCGCCAGCAGCTTGGATCTGCGGGCTAGCACAGATACGCAGTATTTT. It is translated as CASSLDLRASTDTQYF.

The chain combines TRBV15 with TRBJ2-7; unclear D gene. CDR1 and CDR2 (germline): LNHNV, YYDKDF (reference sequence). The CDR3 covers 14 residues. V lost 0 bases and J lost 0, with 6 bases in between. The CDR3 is CATSRDLSSYEQYF. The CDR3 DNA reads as TGTGCCACCAGCAGAGATCTCAGCTCCTACGAGCAGTACTTC.

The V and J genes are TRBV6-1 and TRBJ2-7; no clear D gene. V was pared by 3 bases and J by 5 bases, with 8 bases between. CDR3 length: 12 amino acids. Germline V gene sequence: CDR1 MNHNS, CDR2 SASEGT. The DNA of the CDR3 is TGTGCCAGCAGTGAGGAGTGGGACGAGCAGTACTTC. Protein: CASSEEWDEQYF.

DNA of the CDR3: TGTGCCAGCAGACAGGGGGCCTGGGGCTACACCTTC. The encoded protein is CASRQGAWGYTF. The rearrangement links TRBV27 to TRBJ1-2; 9 bases are a match to TRBD1. The CDR3 length is 12 residues. V was pared by 6 bases and J by 8 bases, with 4 bases of the junction left unmatched. Per the germline V gene, CDR1 is MNHEY and CDR2 is SMNVEV (reference sequence).